The clone carrying this T cell receptor (beta chain) was counted a few times. The sample is drawn from a study of HIV-infected patients and healthy controls. The V and J ends lost 2 bases and 8 bases, in that order; junction bases with no gene match: 3. CDR1 MNHEY and CDR2 SMNVEV come from the germline V gene (reference sequence). This CDR3 has 14 residues. TCRdb reprocessed the 5' RACE reads via MiXCR and lists one record per CDR3 protein. The sample includes roughly 20,000 distinct CDR3 sequences, roughly 19% seen only once; the top ten take roughly 31%. Sequencing input: CD8+ T cells from blood. The receptor was derived from a human donor in good health. V is TRBV27 and J is TRBJ1-6; 7 positions match TRBD1. The DNA for the CDR3 is TGTGCCAGCAGTTTAGTTACAGGGGATTCACCCCTCCACTTT. Translating it yields CASSLVTGDSPLHF.